This entry describes one TCR beta chain. The antigen remains undetermined. This sample was included in a study of cytomegalovirus exposure and HLA in healthy donors. Background on the study: Unique TCRs numbering around 80 million, obtained from HLA-typed donors, made up an early data release.

V lost 4 bases and J lost 7; bases outside the gene matches: 10. CDR1 SEHNR and CDR2 FQNEAQ come from the germline V gene (reference sequence). CDR3 length: 15 residues. Study-level findings and limits: Some public TCRs appeared in many individuals, while most sequences were rare. The study put 160 or so TCR beta chains on its list as cytomegalovirus-associated.

The study ran its PCR with 60 Vbeta and 13 Jbeta primers. Method: immunoSEQ multiplex PCR; TCRdb's copy keeps in-frame clones and lacks some. Of about 120,000 clones in the sample, approximately 80% were seen once. This clonotype originated in a female donor in good health and CMV-seropositive. The source material was PBMCs. V gene TRBV7-9 combines with J gene TRBJ1-2; 9 bases are shared with TRBD1. For the CDR3, the DNA is TGTGCCAGCAGCTCTTGGGACAGGGTGATGGGTGGCTACACCTTC. As protein: CASSSWDRVMGGYTF. Complete variable domain (other parts from reference TRBV7-9 and TRBJ1-2): DTGVSQNPRHKITKRGQNVTFRCDPISEHNRLYWYRQTLGQGPEFLTYFQNEAQLEKSRLLSDRFSAERPKGSFSTLEIQRTEQGDSAMYLCASSSWDRVMGGYTFGSGTRLTVV.